This paragraph reports one TCR beta chain. Here immunoSEQ multiplex PCR was the method, and the copy in TCRdb shows in-frame clones only, minus some. Of roughly 150,000 clones in the sample, about 83% were seen once. This sample was included in a study of blood T cell repertoires in COVID-19. Germline CDR1 LGHDT, CDR2 YNNKEL (reference sequence). V was cut by 8 bases and J by 5 bases, with 9 bases left in between. CDR3 length equals 11 residues. The chain employs TRBV3-1 (or the pseudogene TRBV3-2) and TRBJ1-2; D not certain. The TCR comes from a woman older than 75 with acute or convalescent COVID-19. The sequenced material came from peripheral blood. CDR3 in amino acids: CASGGRYGYTF. CDR3 nucleotides: TGTGCCAGCGGCGGCCGTTATGGCTACACCTTC.